The T cell receptor beta chain described here comes from a study of CD4 T cells in relation to SARS-CoV-2 and coronaviruses. Sorted naive or memory CD4+ cells met CEF peptides for around ten days. Concerning this clone: Antigen specificity is unknown.

Germline loops: CDR1 MNHEY, CDR2 SVGAGI. The CDR3 totals 16 residues. Trimming at V came to 1 base and at J to 5 bases, leaving 9 bases not matched to a gene. Sequencing was performed with immunoSEQ multiplex PCR; in TCRdb, only in-frame clones are kept and a portion is missing. The data contain over 35,000 clones, around 74% of them seen just once; the ten biggest clones take up around 21%. The chain joins TRBV6-5 to TRBJ1-1, with TRBD1 identical over 8 bases. This clonotype was sampled from an adult with COVID-19. The sequencing sample was made of memory CD4+ T cells from PBMCs, cultured in vitro. The DNA for the CDR3 is TGTGCCAGCAGTTACTACCGGACAGGGCTAGGAACTGAAGCTTTCTTT. This codes for CASSYYRTGLGTEAFF.